Below are 8 T cell receptor beta chains sequenced from a single sample in a study of regulatory T cells in long-lasting Graves disease. Time point defined: newly diagnosed GD, antithyroid drugs for less than 3 months. After RNA was extracted from PBMCs, the TCR library was made from it. TCR beta libraries were built with iRepertoire HTBI primers and Arm-PCR of CDR3 regions. TCRdb ran MiXCR on the multiplex PCR reads and lists one entry per CDR3 protein. Of 350,000 to 500,000 distinct CDR3 sequences listed, approximately 14% are singletons. The same sample was also studied in work on T cells in Graves' hyperthyroidism and ophthalmopathy.

The sequencing used peripheral blood mononuclear cells (PBMCs), collected at new diagnosis, from a patient treated with antithyroid drugs. The receptor source for this set is a woman aged 50 to 60 with Graves disease.

This clonotype was counted only a few times. J is TRBJ2-7 and V is TRBV19, with D unresolved. The V end was cut by 4 bases, the J end by 4 bases, with 17 bases between. CDR3 length: 15 amino acids. Germline loops: CDR1 LNHDA, CDR2 SQIVND (reference sequence). CDR3 sequence reads: CASSNRAEVWYEQYF. The DNA for the CDR3 is TGTGCCAGTAGTAATCGGGCAGAAGTGTGGTACGAGCAGTACTTC.

This clonotype was detected ten times or more. The chain combines TRBV28 with TRBJ2-7, with unresolved D. V lost 5 bases to trimming and J lost 2 bases, with 13 bases between them. CDR3 size: 14 residues. The germline gives CDR1 MDHEN, CDR2 SYDVKM. CDR3 residues: CASSPARYPYEQYF. Here the CDR3 DNA reads TGTGCCAGCAGTCCGGCCCGCTATCCCTACGAGCAGTACTTC.

A few counts support this clonotype. The chain links TRBV5-1 to TRBJ2-3; TRBD2 might be the D (6 bases). CDR3 length equals 15 residues. Germline CDR1 and CDR2: SGHRS and YFSETQ. The V and J ends lost 4 bases and 5 bases respectively, with 17 bases between them. This CDR3 reads CASSPGTRRGDTQYF. The CDR3 DNA follows: TGCGCCAGCAGCCCAGGGACTCGCCGGGGAGATACGCAGTATTTT.

Many counts were recorded for this clonotype. The chain has TRBV20-1 and TRBJ2-1, with D tentatively TRBD2 (6 bases). The V gene's germline CDR1 is DFQATT and CDR2 SNEGSKA (reference sequence). The ends were cut back, 0 bases at V and 7 bases at J, with 16 bases in the middle. The CDR3 consists of 15 residues. The CDR3 DNA reads TGCAGTGCTAGAGATCACCGGGAGATAGGTAATGAGCAGTTCTTC. Translation: CSARDHREIGNEQFF.

In this sample, this clonotype turned up many times. V gene TRBV28 combines with J gene TRBJ2-2; unclear D gene. V was pared by 3 bases and J by 1 base, with 9 bases between. Germline V gives CDR1 MDHEN, CDR2 SYDVKM. The CDR3 length is 15 residues. CDR3 nucleotide sequence: TGTGCCAGCAGTTTGGTGACAAGGAACACCGGGGAGCTGTTTTTT. Translation gives CASSLVTRNTGELFF.

This chain links TRBV18 with TRBJ1-1, with D perhaps matching TRBD1 (6 bases). V was pared by 3 bases and J by 0 bases, with 14 bases between. CDR1 is KGHSH, CDR2 LQKENI, per germline. There are 16 residues in the CDR3. As DNA, the CDR3 is TGTGCCAGCTCACCTCCCGACGGGGGGCTGAACACTGAAGCTTTCTTT. Encoded protein: CASSPPDGGLNTEAFF.

This chain joins TRBV6-4 and TRBJ1-5; D perhaps matches TRBD1 (5 bases). The CDR3 totals 14 residues. Germline CDR1 reads MRHNA; CDR2 reads SNTAGT. The germline V and J ends were trimmed by 6 bases and 5 bases, with 14 bases remaining between them. CDR3 sequence: CASRERGEYQPQHF. CDR3 nucleotides: TGTGCCAGCAGGGAGAGGGGTGAATATCAGCCCCAGCATTTT.

This clonotype was detected ten times or more. The rearrangement joins TRBV2 to TRBJ2-1; 7 nucleotides line up with TRBD2. This CDR3 contains 14 residues. The trim removed 7 bases at V and 4 bases at J, leaving 7 bases unmatched. Germline-derived CDR1 and CDR2 are SNHLY and FYNNEI. CDR3 protein: CASIQHGGYNEQFF. DNA of the CDR3: TGTGCCAGCATCCAACACGGGGGGTACAATGAGCAGTTCTTC. The full variable domain, in which reference TRBV2 and TRBJ2-1 provide the parts outside the CDR3, is EPEVTQTPSHQVTQMGQEVILRCVPISNHLYFYWYRQILGQKVEFLVSFYNNEISEKSEIFDDQFSVERPDGSNFTLKIRSTKLEDSAMYFCASIQHGGYNEQFFGPGTRLTVL.